A selection of T cell receptor beta chains follows, all from one sample in a study of cytomegalovirus exposure and HLA in healthy donors. Assay used: immunoSEQ multiplex PCR; TCRdb lists only in-frame clones, some missing. The sample includes about 150,000 clones, about 74% of them seen just once. Specimen: PBMCs. The receptors come from a man aged 25 to 45 in good health and CMV-seronegative. Both conserved end residues are part of each CDR3.

CDR3 length	V gene	J gene	CDR3 protein
14	TRBV15	TRBJ2-7	CATSRGTGLNEQYF
14	TRBV19	TRBJ1-5	CASSPRERNQPQHF
17	TRBV7-9	TRBJ2-5	CASSPWGAGRGRETQYF
13	TRBV27	TRBJ1-1	CASRRRVNTEAFF
15	TRBV15	TRBJ1-1	CATSTGQDVHTEAFF
15	TRBV5-1	TRBJ2-2	CASSRTSGVTGELFF
16	TRBV5-4	TRBJ2-7	CASSLGGGTGVYEQYF
17	TRBV19	TRBJ2-4	CASSLMGEEVAKNIQYF
14	TRBV5-1	TRBJ2-3	CASSSLGGTDTQYF
15	TRBV30	TRBJ2-1	CAWSPRAGGGNEQFF
16	TRBV7-9	TRBJ1-2	CSSSDFEGVPTRGYTF
14	TRBV28	TRBJ1-5	CASSSGQGDQPQHF
15	TRBV5-1	TRBJ1-2	CASSPVPPNSYGYTF
14	TRBV28	TRBJ1-2	CASSFPGANYGYTF
15	TRBV19	TRBJ2-5	CASSISYRGRQTQYF
16	TRBV5-1	TRBJ2-3	CASSLVGSEYTDTQYF
17	TRBV6-1	TRBJ2-2	CASSVWLLASNTFRLFF
15	TRBV6-5	TRBJ2-5	CASSYSSGTQETQYF
15	TRBV10-2	TRBJ1-5	CASREGQIHNQPQHF
14	TRBV5-5	TRBJ2-1	CASSTSGRDNEQFF
16	TRBV5-1	TRBJ2-1	CASSRRRGSGGNEQFF
16	TRBV6-1	TRBJ2-2	CASSALAGGRTGELFF
14	TRBV25-1	TRBJ2-7	CASSVGSGIWEQYF
13	TRBV30	TRBJ2-5	CAWSVTGGETQYF
18	TRBV27	TRBJ1-4	CASSLSPSTGPINEKLFF
16	TRBV9	TRBJ2-5	CASTPRGGSAQETQYF
16	TRBV19	TRBJ2-1	CASRKLQGNPYNEQFF
15	TRBV10-2	TRBJ2-2	CASSESAGGVGELFF
13	TRBV6-5	TRBJ1-1	CASRVGGGTEAFF
14	TRBV2	TRBJ2-2	CASKRGLNTGELFF
14	TRBV12-5	TRBJ1-4	CASPLWTGNEKLFF
15	TRBV7-9	TRBJ2-2	CASSPSTGVGGELFF
14	TRBV6-6	TRBJ1-1	CASSFSTANTEAFF
17	TRBV27	TRBJ1-2	CASSSHGADRGDYGYTF
15	TRBV21-1	TRBJ2-7	CASSKGRARAYEQYF
16	TRBV4-1	TRBJ2-2	CASSQDSPQYTGELFF
18	TRBV27	TRBJ2-3	CASSLLAGVGLSTDTQYF
12	TRBV29-1	TRBJ2-3	CSAPGGADTQYF
13	TRBV2	TRBJ1-2	CASSVDKNYGYTF
15	TRBV4-1	TRBJ2-1	CASSQAGTDYNEQFF